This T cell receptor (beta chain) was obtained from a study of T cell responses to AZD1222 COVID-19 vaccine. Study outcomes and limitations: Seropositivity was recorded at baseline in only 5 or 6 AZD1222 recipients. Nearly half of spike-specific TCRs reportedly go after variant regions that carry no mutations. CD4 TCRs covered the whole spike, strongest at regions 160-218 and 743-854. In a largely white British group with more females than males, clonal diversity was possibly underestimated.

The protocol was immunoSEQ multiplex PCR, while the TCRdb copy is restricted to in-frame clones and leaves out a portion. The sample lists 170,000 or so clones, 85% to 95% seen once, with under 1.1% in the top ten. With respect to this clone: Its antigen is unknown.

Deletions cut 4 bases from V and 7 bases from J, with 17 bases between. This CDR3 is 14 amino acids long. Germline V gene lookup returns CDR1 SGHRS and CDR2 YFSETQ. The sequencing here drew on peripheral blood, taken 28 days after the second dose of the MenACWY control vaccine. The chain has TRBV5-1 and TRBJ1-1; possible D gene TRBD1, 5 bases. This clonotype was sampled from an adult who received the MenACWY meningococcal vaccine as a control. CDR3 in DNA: TGCGCCAGCAGCCTCGGGGGGGATTCGAGTGAAGCTTTCTTT. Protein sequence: CASSLGGDSSEAFF.